This T cell receptor (beta chain) was captured in a study of neurological immune-mediated disorders. Study-wide results and caveats: Because no CDR3 amino acid sequences were shared across subjects by expanded clones, private repertoires were suggested in all groups.

This clonotype appeared many times. Its antigen is still unknown. By 5'RACE with 10-nucleotide random UMIs, the cDNA was made. In each sequencing run, over 180 million TCR-beta sequences were generated from 15-18 subjects. TCRdb called the 5' RACE reads again in MiXCR, with one record for every CDR3 protein. The data hold 70,000 to 95,000 distinct CDR3 sequences, with around 14% observed a single time. The unsorted libraries were made from 2 million PBMCs kept at -80 C. With V trimmed by 4 bases and J by 2 bases, 3 bases remained unmatched. The V gene's germline CDR1 is SQVTM and CDR2 ANQGSEA. The length of the CDR3 is 13 residues.

The chain uses TRBV29-1 and TRBJ2-7, with 9 nucleotides matching TRBD2. This receptor was obtained from a woman between 50 and 59 years old in good health. The sequencing input was PBMCs. This CDR3 is CSVASGITYEQYF. The CDR3, as DNA: TGCAGCGTTGCTAGCGGGATAACCTACGAGCAGTACTTC.